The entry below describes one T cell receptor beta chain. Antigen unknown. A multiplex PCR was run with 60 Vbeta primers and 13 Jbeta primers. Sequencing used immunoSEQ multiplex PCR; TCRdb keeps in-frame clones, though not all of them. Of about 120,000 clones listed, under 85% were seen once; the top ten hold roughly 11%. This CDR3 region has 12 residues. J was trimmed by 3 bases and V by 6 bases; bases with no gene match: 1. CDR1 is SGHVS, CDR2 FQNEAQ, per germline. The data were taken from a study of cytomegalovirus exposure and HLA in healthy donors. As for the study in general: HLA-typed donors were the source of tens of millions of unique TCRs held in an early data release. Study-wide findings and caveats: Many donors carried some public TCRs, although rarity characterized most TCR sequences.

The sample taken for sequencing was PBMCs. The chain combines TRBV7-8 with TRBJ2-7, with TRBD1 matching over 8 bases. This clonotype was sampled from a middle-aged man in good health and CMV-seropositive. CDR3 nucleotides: TGTGCCAGCAGTACAGGGGGCTACGAGCAGTACTTC. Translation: CASSTGGYEQYF.